The rows below give T cell receptor beta chains drawn from one sample of a study of cytomegalovirus exposure and HLA in healthy donors. This table comes from immunoSEQ multiplex PCR, and its TCRdb copy is limited to in-frame clones, with some not included. The table lists about 210,000 clones. Sequencing used PBMCs. Receptors were obtained from a woman aged 25 to 39 in good health and CMV-seropositive. CDR3s include the opening cysteine and the closing phenylalanine or tryptophan. The D gene is left open where the match is weak.

d_gene | j_gene | v_gene | CDR3nt | CDR3aa
- | TRBJ2-1 | TRBV5-6 | TGTGCCAGCAGCTTGGTCGGTGCATTCGATGAGCAGTTCTTC | CASSLVGAFDEQFF
- | TRBJ2-7 | TRBV7-6 | TGTGCCAGCAGTCCAGATCGGGGAAAATACGAGCAGTACTTC | CASSPDRGKYEQYF
- | TRBJ1-5 | TRBV7-8 | TGTGCCAGCAGCCCTCCGGGACACTATAGCAATCAGCCCCAGCATTTT | CASSPPGHYSNQPQHF
- | TRBJ1-5 | TRBV6-6 | TGTGCCAGCAGTTACGGGGCTGGTAATCAGCCCCAGCATTTT | CASSYGAGNQPQHF
TRBD2 | TRBJ2-7 | TRBV15 | TGTGCCACCAGCAGATCCAGCGGGGGAACCTACGAGCAGTACTTC | CATSRSSGGTYEQYF
TRBD1 | TRBJ1-6 | TRBV7-2 | TGTGCCAGCAGCTTAACAGGGGGCAGGAATAATTCACCCCTCCACTTT | CASSLTGGRNNSPLHF
TRBD2 | TRBJ2-3 | TRBV28 | TGTGCCAGCAGTTTAGGACTAGCGGCTGAAACAGATACGCAGTATTTT | CASSLGLAAETDTQYF
- | TRBJ1-3 | TRBV5-1 | TGCGCCAGCAGCTTGGTCCCACTTGAGAGCTCTGGAAACACCATATATTTT | CASSLVPLESSGNTIYF
- | TRBJ1-2 | TRBV6-1 | TGTGCCAGCACCCAGAACGGCGGATATGGCTACACCTTC | CASTQNGGYGYTF
- | TRBJ2-1 | TRBV10-1 | TGCGCCAGCAGTGAGGCGAACAGGGAGATATACAATGAGCAGTTCTTC | CASSEANREIYNEQFF
- | TRBJ1-5 | TRBV28 | TGTGCCAGCAGTTTTTCTCGGAGCAATCAGCCCCAGCATTTT | CASSFSRSNQPQHF
TRBD1 | TRBJ2-1 | TRBV6-5 | TGTGCCAGCACAAACAGGGGGGCCTACAATGAGCAGTTCTTC | CASTNRGAYNEQFF
- | TRBJ2-1 | TRBV5-6 | TGTGCCAGCAGTTCCGGGACTCCCTCCTACAATGAGCAGTTCTTC | CASSSGTPSYNEQFF
TRBD2 | TRBJ2-3 | TRBV7-9 | TGTGCCAGCAGCTCATACGGACTAGCGGGAGGGCCAGGAGATACGCAGTATTTT | CASSSYGLAGGPGDTQYF
- | TRBJ2-2 | TRBV7-6 | TGTGCCAGCAGCATCAGACAGACCGGGGAGCTGTTTTTT | CASSIRQTGELFF
- | TRBJ1-3 | TRBV29-1 | TGCAGCGCGAGGCGCGGAGGAAACACCATATATTTT | CSARRGGNTIYF
- | TRBJ1-1 | TRBV28 | TGTGCCAGCAGTTTATGGGAGTCGAGTCGGAACAATGAAGCTTTCTTT | CASSLWESSRNNEAFF
TRBD1 | TRBJ1-6 | TRBV19 | TGTGCCAGTAGCCCCTGGACAGGAAAGAATTCACCCCTCCACTTT | CASSPWTGKNSPLHF
- | TRBJ2-7 | TRBV5-5 | TGTGCCAGCAGGGGACGATACAGAGGGGGGGCTTTCTACGAGCAGTACTTC | CASRGRYRGGAFYEQYF
TRBD2 | TRBJ2-2 | TRBV27 | TGTGCCAGCAGTACCCTAGCGGGAGCGGGTTCTACCGGGGAGCTGTTTTTT | CASSTLAGAGSTGELFF
- | TRBJ1-1 | TRBV18 | TGTGCCAGCTCACCTAACAGGAACACTGAAGCTTTCTTT | CASSPNRNTEAFF
- | TRBJ1-2 | TRBV6-6 | TGTGCCAGCAGTTACTCTGGCAGGGACTATGGCTACACCTTC | CASSYSGRDYGYTF
TRBD2 | TRBJ2-3 | TRBV19 | TGTGCCAGTAAAGCGGGATTGGGATCAGATACGCAGTATTTT | CASKAGLGSDTQYF
TRBD2 | TRBJ2-5 | TRBV7-2 | TGTGCCAGCTCTTGGGGGTCGCGGGAGGGCCAAGAGACCCAGTACTTC | CASSWGSREGQETQYF
TRBD2 | TRBJ2-7 | TRBV7-9 | TGTGCCAGCAGCCCCGCAATATTTAGCGGGACTAGCGAGCAGTACTTC | CASSPAIFSGTSEQYF
- | TRBJ1-1 | TRBV10-1 | TGCGCCAGCAGTAACCAGGGCGCCACTGAAGCTTTCTTT | CASSNQGATEAFF
- | TRBJ2-5 | TRBV18 | TGTGCCAGCTCACTTAGGGCTAGCAGGGAGACCCAGTACTTC | CASSLRASRETQYF
- | TRBJ1-1 | TRBV28 | TGTGCCAGCAGTTTCGGGCACAGGGTGGGTTTCTTT | CASSFGHRVGFF
TRBD2 | TRBJ2-5 | TRBV7-2 | TGTGCCAGCAGCTACCAAGCGGGAGAACTTGAGACCCAGTACTTC | CASSYQAGELETQYF
- | TRBJ2-1 | TRBV11-2 | TGTGCCAGCACCCTAGGTCTAGCCAATGAGCAGTTCTTC | CASTLGLANEQFF
TRBD1 | TRBJ1-3 | TRBV5-1 | TGCGCCAGCAGCCCCGGGACAGCCATTTCTGGAAACACCATATATTTT | CASSPGTAISGNTIYF
- | TRBJ2-7 | TRBV6-5 | TGTGCCAGCAGTTACTCGACAGACTACGAGCAGTACTTC | CASSYSTDYEQYF
- | TRBJ1-1 | TRBV19 | TGTGCCAGTAGTTCCGGGTTGAACACTGAAGCTTTCTTT | CASSSGLNTEAFF
TRBD1 | TRBJ2-7 | TRBV18 | TGTGCCAGCTCACAGCAACTAGGGACAGGCTCAAGTGAGCAGTACTTC | CASSQQLGTGSSEQYF
- | TRBJ1-2 | TRBV5-1 | TGCGCCAGCAGCTTGGACAGGAGCTATGGCTACACCTTC | CASSLDRSYGYTF
- | TRBJ2-1 | TRBV5-1 | TGCGCCAGCAGCTTGGAGGCTAGCTTCAATGAGCAGTTCTTC | CASSLEASFNEQFF
- | TRBJ2-1 | TRBV11-1 | TGTGCCAGCAGTTTACAGCAACAGGGCAATGAGCAGTTCTTC | CASSLQQQGNEQFF
- | TRBJ2-3 | TRBV18 | TGTGCCAGCTCACCACCGGCCAGCGCCACAGATACGCAGTATTTT | CASSPPASATDTQYF
- | TRBJ2-3 | TRBV6-6 | TGTGCCAGCAGGGAGGGTAGCACAGATACGCAGTATTTT | CASREGSTDTQYF
TRBD1 | TRBJ1-4 | TRBV18 | TGTGCCAGCTCACCACGAAGGGACAGCGGGGGTGAAAAACTGTTTTTT | CASSPRRDSGGEKLFF
TRBD2 | TRBJ2-7 | TRBV7-7 | TGTGCCAGCAGCACGGGAGGGGACGAGCAGTACTTC | CASSTGGDEQYF